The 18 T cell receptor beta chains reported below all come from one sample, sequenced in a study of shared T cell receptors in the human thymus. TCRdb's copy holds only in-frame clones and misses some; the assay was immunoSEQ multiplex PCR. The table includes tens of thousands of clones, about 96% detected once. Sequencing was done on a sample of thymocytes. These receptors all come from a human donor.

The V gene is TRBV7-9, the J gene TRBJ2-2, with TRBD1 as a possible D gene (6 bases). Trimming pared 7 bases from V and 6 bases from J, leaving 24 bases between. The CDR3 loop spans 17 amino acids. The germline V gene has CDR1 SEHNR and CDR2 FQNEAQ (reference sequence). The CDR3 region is CASKGPGQGPPAGELFF. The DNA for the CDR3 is TGTGCCAGCAAGGGACCTGGGCAGGGGCCTCCGGCCGGGGAGCTGTTTTTT.

The CDR3 region has the DNA TGTGCCAGCAGCCCACGATCAGGATACACCGGGGAGCTGTTTTTT. Its protein product is CASSPRSGYTGELFF. This chain uses TRBV7-2 with TRBJ2-2, with D unclear. CDR3 length: 15 residues. V dropped 5 bases and J dropped 3 bases, with 13 bases sitting between them. Per germline, CDR1 SGHTA and CDR2 FQGNSA.

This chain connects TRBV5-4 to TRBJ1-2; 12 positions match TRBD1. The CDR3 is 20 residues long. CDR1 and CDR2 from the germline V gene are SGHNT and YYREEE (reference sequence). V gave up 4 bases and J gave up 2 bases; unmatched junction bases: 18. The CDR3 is CASSPGTGGYHRVRNYGYTF. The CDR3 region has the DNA TGTGCCAGCAGCCCCGGGACAGGGGGCTACCATCGGGTTCGGAACTATGGCTACACCTTC.

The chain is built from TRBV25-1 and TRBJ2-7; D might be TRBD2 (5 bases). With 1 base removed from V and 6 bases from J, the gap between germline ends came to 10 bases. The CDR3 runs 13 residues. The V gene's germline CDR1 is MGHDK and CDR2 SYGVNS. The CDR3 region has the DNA TGTGCCAGCAGTGAATTCGAGGGCAGCGAGCAGTACTTC. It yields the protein CASSEFEGSEQYF.

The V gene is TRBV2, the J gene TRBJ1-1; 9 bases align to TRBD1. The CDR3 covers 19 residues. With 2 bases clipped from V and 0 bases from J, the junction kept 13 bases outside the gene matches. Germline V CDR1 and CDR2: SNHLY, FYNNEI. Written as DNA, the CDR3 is TGTGCCAGCAGTGAAAGGGGTTTGGGACAGGGCGACATGAACACTGAAGCTTTCTTT. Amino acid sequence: CASSERGLGQGDMNTEAFF.

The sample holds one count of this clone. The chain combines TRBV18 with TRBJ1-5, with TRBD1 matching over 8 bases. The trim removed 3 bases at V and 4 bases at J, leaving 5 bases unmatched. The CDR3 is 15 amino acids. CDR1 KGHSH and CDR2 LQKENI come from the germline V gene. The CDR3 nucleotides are TGTGCCAGCTCACCTACAGGGGGAGCAAATCAGCCCCAGCATTTT. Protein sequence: CASSPTGGANQPQHF.

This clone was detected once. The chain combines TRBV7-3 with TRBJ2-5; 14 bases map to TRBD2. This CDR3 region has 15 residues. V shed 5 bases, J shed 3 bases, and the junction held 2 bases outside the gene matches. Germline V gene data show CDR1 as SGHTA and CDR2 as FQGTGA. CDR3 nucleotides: TGTGCCAGCAGCGTGACTAGCGGGGGGGAAGAGACCCAGTACTTC. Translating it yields CASSVTSGGEETQYF.

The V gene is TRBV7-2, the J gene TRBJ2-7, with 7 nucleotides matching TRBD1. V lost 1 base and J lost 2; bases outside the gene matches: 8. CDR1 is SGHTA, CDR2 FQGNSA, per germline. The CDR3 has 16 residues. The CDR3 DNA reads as TGTGCCAGCAGCTTAGAGTCCCGGGACAGTACCTACGAGCAGTACTTC. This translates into CASSLESRDSTYEQYF.

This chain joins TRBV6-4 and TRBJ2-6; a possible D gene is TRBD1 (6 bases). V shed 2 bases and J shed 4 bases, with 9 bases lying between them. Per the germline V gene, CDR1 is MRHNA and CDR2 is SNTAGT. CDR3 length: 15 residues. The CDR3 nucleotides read TGTGCCAGCAGTGACGACAGGTACGGGGCCAACGTCCTGACTTTC. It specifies CASSDDRYGANVLTF.

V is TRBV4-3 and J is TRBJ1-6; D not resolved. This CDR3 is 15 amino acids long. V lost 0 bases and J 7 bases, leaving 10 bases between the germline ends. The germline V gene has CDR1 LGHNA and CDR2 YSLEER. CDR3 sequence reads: CASSQEVGPNSPLHF. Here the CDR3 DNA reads TGCGCCAGCAGCCAAGAGGTCGGGCCAAATTCACCCCTCCACTTT.

This CDR3 reads CASSEATDLYGYTF. The DNA for the CDR3 is TGTGCCAGCAGTGAAGCGACGGACCTATATGGCTACACCTTC. The rearrangement uses TRBV2 and TRBJ1-2; D gene unclear. The V and J ends lost 0 bases and 5 bases respectively, with 10 bases between them. This CDR3 comprises 14 residues. Germline loops: CDR1 SNHLY, CDR2 FYNNEI.

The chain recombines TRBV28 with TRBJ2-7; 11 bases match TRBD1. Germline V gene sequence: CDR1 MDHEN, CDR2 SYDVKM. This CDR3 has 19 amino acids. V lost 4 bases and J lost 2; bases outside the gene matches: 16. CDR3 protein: CASSSPPSLLGQGAYEQYF. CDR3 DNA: TGTGCCAGCAGTTCCCCTCCTAGTCTGTTGGGACAGGGGGCCTACGAGCAGTACTTC.

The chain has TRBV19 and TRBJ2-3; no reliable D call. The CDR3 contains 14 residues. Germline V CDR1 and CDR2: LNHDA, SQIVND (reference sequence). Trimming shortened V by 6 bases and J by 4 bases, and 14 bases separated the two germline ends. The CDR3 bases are TGTGCCAGTAGCAGCCATCCTCGGGCAGATACGCAGTATTTT. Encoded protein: CASSSHPRADTQYF.

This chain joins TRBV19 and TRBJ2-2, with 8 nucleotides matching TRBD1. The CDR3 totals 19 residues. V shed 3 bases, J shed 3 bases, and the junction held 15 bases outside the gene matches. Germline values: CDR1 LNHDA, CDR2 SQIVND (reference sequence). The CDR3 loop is CASSIRPGGQGCDTGELFF. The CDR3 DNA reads TGTGCCAGTAGTATTAGGCCCGGCGGACAGGGATGCGACACCGGGGAGCTGTTTTTT.

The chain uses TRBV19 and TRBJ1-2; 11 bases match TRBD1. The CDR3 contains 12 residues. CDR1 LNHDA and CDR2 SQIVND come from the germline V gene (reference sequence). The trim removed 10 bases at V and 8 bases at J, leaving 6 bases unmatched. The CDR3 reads CAITDRGLGYTF. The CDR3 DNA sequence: TGTGCCATCACGGACAGGGGGCTCGGCTACACCTTC.

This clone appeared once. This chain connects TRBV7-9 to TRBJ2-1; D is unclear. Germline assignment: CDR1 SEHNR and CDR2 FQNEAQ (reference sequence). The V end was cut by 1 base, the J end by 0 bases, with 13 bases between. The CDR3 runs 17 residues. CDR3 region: CASSLVSGRSSYNEQFF. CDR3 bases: TGTGCCAGCAGCTTAGTTTCGGGCAGGAGCTCCTACAATGAGCAGTTCTTC.

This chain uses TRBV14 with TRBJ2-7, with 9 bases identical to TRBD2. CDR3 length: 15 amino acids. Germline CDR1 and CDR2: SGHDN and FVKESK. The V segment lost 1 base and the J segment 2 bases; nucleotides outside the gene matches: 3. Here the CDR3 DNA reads TGTGCCAGCAGCCAAGGTGAGCGGGGGGCCTACGAGCAGTACTTC. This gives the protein CASSQGERGAYEQYF.

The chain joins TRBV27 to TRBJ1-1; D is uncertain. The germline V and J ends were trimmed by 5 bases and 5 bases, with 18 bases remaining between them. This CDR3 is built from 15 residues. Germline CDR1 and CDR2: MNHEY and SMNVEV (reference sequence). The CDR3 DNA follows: TGTGCCAGCAGTCCTAAATTGGTCCTGGATACTGAAGCTTTCTTT. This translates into CASSPKLVLDTEAFF.